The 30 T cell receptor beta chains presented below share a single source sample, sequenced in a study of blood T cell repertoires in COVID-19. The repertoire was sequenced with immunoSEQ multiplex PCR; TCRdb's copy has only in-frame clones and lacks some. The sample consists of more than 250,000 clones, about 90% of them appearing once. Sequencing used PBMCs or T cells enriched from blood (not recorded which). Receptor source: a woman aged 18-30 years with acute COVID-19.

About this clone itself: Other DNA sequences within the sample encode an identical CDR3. The CDR3 region is CASSLGTSGSYEQYF. The CDR3 region has the DNA TGTGCCAGCAGCTTGGGGACTAGCGGGAGCTACGAGCAGTACTTC. The gene calls are TRBV11-3 and TRBJ2-7; 14 nucleotides agree with TRBD2. This CDR3 spans 15 amino acids. Germline-derived CDR1 and CDR2 are SGHNT and YENEEA. V shed 3 bases and J 3 bases; nucleotides not matched to a gene: 1.

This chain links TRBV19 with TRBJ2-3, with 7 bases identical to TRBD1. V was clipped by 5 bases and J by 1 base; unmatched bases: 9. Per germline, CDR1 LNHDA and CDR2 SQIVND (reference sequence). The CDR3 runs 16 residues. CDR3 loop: CASSFSGTVGTDTQYF. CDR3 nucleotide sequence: TGTGCCAGTAGTTTCTCCGGGACAGTGGGCACAGATACGCAGTATTTT.

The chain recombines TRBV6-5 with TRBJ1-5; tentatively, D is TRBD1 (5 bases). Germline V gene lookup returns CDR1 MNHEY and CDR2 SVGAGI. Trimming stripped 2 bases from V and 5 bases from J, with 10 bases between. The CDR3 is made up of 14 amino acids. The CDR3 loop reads CASSYMRDDQPQHF. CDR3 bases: TGTGCCAGCAGTTACATGCGGGACGATCAGCCCCAGCATTTT.

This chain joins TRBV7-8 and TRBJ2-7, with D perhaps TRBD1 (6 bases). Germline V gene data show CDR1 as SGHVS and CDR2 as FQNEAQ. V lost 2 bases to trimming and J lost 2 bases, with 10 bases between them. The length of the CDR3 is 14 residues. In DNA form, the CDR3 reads TGTGCCAGCAGCTTAAGACAGGCCGCCTACGAGCAGTACTTC. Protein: CASSLRQAAYEQYF.

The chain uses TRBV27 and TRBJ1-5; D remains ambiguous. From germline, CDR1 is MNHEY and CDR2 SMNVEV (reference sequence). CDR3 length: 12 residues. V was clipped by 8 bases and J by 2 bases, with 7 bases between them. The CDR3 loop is CASSKGNQPQHF. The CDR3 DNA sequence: TGTGCCAGCTCTAAAGGCAATCAGCCCCAGCATTTT.

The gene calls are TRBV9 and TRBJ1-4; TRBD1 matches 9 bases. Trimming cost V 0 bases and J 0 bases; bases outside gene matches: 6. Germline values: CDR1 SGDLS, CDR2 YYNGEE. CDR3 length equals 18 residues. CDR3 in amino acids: CASSVDMTGGPTNEKLFF. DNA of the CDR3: TGTGCCAGCAGCGTAGATATGACAGGGGGACCAACTAATGAAAAACTGTTTTTT.

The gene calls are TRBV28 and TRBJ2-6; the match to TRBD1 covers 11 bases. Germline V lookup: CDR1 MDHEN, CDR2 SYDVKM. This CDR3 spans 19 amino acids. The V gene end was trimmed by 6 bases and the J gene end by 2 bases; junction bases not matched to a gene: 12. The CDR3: CASRDRGRPLLAGANVLTF. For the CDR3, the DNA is TGTGCCAGCAGGGACAGGGGGCGTCCCCTCTTGGCTGGGGCCAACGTCCTGACTTTC.

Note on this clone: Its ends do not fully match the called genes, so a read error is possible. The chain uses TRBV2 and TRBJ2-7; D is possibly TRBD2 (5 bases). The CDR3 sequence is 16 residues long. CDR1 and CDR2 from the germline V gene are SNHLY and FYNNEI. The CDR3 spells CASSESAPLLSPPRGF. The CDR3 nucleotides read TGTGCCAGCAGTGAATCGGCCCCTCTCCTCTCCCCCCCACGGGGATTC.

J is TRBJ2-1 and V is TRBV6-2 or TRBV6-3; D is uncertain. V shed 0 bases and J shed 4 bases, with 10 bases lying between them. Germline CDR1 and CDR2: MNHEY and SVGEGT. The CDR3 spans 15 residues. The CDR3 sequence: CASSYSMAEYNEQFF. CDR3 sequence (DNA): TGTGCCAGCAGTTACTCGATGGCGGAGTACAATGAGCAGTTCTTC.

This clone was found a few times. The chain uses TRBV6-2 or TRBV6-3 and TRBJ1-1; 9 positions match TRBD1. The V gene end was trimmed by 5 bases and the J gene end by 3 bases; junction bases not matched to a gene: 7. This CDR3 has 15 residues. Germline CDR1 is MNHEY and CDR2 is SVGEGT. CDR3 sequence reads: CASSRTGEIDTEAFF. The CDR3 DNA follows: TGTGCCAGCAGTCGGACAGGGGAGATCGACACTGAAGCTTTCTTT.

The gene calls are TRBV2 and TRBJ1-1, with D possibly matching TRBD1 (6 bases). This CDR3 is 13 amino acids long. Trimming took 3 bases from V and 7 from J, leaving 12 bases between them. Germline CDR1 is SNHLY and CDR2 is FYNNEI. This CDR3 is CASSDARGSEAFF. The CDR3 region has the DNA TGTGCCAGCAGTGACGCCAGGGGCAGTGAAGCTTTCTTT.

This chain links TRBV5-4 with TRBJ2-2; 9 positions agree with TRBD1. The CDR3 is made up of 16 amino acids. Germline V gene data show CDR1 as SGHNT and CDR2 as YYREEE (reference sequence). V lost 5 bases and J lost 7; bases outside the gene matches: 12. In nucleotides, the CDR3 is TGTGCCAGCAGATCGAACAGGGGGCAAAAGAACGGGGAGCTGTTTTTT. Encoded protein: CASRSNRGQKNGELFF.

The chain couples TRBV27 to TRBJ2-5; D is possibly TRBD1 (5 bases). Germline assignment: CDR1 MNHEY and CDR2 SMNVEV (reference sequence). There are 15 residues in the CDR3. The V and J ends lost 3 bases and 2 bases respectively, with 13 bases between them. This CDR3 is CASSFRAAGQETQYF. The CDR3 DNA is TGTGCCAGCAGTTTTCGGGCTGCAGGGCAAGAGACCCAGTACTTC.

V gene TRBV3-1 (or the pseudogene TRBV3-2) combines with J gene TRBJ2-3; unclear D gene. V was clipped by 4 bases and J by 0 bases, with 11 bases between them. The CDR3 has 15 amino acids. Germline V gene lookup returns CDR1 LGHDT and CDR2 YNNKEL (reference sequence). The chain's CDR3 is CASSREVVSTDTQYF. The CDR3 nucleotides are TGTGCCAGCAGCCGAGAAGTAGTTAGCACAGATACGCAGTATTTT.

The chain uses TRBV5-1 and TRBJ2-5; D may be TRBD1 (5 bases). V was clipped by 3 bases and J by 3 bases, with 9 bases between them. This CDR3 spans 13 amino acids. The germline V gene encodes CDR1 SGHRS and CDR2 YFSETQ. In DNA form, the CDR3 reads TGCGCCAGCAGCTCAGACAGAGAAGAGACCCAGTACTTC. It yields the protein CASSSDREETQYF. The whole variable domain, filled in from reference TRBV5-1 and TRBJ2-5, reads KAGVTQTPRYLIKTRGQQVTLSCSPISGHRSVSWYQQTPGQGLQFLFEYFSETQRNKGNFPGRFSGRQFSNSRSEMNVSTLELGDSALYLCASSSDREETQYFGPGTRLLVL.

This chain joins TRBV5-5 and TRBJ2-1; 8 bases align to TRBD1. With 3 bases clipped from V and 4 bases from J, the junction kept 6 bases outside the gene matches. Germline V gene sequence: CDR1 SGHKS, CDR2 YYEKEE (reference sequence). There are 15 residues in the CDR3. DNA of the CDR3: TGTGCCAGCAGCTGGACAGGGATGGGGTACAATGAGCAGTTCTTC. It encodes CASSWTGMGYNEQFF. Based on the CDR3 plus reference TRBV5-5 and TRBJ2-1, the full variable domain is DAGVTQSPTHLIKTRGQQVTLRCSPISGHKSVSWYQQVLGQGPQFIFQYYEKEERGRGNFPDRFSARQFPNYSSELNVNALLLGDSALYLCASSWTGMGYNEQFFGPGTRLTVL.

This chain's CDR3 is CASSGYSDRGLNEQFF. The CDR3 DNA sequence: TGCGCCAGCAGTGGTTACTCAGACAGGGGGCTAAATGAGCAGTTCTTC. This rearrangement joins TRBV10-1 to TRBJ2-1, with TRBD1 matching over 10 bases. Germline V gene lookup returns CDR1 WNHNN and CDR2 SYGVQD (reference sequence). V gave up 4 bases and J gave up 7 bases; unmatched junction bases: 10. The CDR3 is 16 residues long.

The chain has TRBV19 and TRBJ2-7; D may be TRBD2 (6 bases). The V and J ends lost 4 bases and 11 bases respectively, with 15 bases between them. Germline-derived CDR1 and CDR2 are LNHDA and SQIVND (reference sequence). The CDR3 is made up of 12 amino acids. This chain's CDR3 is CASSTLLGEEYF. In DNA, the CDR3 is TGTGCCAGTAGTACCCTACTAGGGGAGGAGTACTTC.

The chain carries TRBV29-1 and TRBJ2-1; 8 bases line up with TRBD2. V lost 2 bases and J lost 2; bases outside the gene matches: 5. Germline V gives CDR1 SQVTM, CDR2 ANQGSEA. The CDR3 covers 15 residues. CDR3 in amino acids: CSVEPSGRTYNEQFF. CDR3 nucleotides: TGCAGCGTTGAACCCAGCGGGAGAACCTACAATGAGCAGTTCTTC.

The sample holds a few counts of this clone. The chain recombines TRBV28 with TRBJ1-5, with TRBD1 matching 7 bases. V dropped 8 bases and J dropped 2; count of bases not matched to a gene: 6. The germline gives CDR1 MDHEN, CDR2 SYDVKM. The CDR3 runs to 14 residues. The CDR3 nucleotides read TGTGCCAGCGGCCGTGACAGGGGCAATCAGCCCCAGCATTTT. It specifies CASGRDRGNQPQHF.

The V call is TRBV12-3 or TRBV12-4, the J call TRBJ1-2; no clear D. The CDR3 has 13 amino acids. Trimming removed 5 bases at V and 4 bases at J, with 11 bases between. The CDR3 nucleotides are TGTGCCAGCAGTCCCGGAGAGGGCTATGGCTACACCTTC. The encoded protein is CASSPGEGYGYTF.

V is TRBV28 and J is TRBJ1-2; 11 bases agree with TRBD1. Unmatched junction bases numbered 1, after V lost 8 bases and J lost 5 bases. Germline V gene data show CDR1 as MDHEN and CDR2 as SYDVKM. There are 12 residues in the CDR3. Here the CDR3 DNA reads TGTGCCAGCGGGGACAGGGGGTATGGCTACACCTTC. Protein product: CASGDRGYGYTF.

The CDR3 reads CASSLDSGSSPLHF. CDR3 bases: TGTGCCAGCAGCTTAGATTCTGGCTCTTCACCCCTCCACTTT. This chain connects TRBV11-1 to TRBJ1-6, with D unresolved. This CDR3 contains 14 residues. Germline V CDR1 and CDR2: SGHAT, FQDESV (reference sequence). Trimming took 1 base from V and 9 from J, leaving 10 bases between them.

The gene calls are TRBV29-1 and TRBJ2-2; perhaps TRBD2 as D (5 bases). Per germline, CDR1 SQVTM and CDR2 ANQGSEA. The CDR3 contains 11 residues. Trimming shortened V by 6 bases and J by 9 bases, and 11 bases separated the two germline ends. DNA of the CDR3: TGCAGCGTCTGGTTCGGGAGGGAGCTGTTTTTT. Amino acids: CSVWFGRELFF.

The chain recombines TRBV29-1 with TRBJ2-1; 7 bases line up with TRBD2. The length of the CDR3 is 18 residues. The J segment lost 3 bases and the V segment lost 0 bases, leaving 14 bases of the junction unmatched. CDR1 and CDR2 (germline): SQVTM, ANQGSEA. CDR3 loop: CSVEDFRFGWEGYNEQFF. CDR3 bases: TGCAGCGTTGAAGATTTCCGCTTCGGGTGGGAGGGCTACAATGAGCAGTTCTTC.

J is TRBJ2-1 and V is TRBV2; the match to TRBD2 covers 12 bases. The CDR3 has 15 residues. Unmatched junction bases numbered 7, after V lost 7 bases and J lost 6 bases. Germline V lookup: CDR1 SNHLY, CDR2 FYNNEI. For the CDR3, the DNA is TGTGCCAGCAACCGAGGACTAGCGGGACCCAATGAGCAGTTCTTC. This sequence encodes CASNRGLAGPNEQFF.

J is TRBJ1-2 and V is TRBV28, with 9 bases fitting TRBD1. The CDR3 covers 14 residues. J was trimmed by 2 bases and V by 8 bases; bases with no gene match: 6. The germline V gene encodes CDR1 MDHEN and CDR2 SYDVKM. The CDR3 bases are TGTGCCAGCTCCGGACAGGGGCGGAACTATGGCTACACCTTC. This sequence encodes CASSGQGRNYGYTF.

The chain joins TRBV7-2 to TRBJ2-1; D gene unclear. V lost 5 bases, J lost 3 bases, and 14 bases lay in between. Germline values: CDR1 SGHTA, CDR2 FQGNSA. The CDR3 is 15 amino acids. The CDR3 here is CASSLVEVLYNEQFF. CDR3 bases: TGTGCCAGCAGCCTTGTAGAGGTACTCTACAATGAGCAGTTCTTC.

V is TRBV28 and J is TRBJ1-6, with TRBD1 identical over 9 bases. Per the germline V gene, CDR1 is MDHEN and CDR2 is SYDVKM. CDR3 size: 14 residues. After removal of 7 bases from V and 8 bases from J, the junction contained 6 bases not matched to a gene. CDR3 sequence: CASTTGGADSPLHF. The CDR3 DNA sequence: TGTGCCAGCACCACAGGGGGCGCAGATTCACCCCTCCACTTT.

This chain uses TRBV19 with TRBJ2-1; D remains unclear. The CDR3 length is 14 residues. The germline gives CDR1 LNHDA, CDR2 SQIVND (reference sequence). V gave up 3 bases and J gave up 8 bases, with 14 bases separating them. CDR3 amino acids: CASSIMIGPDEQFF. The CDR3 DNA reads TGTGCCAGTAGTATTATGATTGGCCCAGATGAGCAGTTCTTC.